This paragraph reports one T cell receptor beta chain. This clonotype was observed many times. Its antigen is not yet known. Base quality data are lacking; no much larger clone is found one base away. The data were obtained in a study of T-cell memory formation after mild COVID-19 (dated by TCRdb to about 2021). Study-wide context: TCR sequence clusters from the two donors were found to be largely donor specific. T-cell clones expanding and contracting after mild COVID-19 in two donors were tracked by longitudinal TCRalpha and TCRbeta repertoire sequencing. Two young, previously healthy adult volunteers made up the cohort, one male and one female. Summary of the overall study and its limitations: Only a couple of mild cases were covered by the study, and larger cohorts that include severe cases with pre-infection samples were considered necessary. Contracting CD4+ clones turned up mainly in the CM and EM memory subsets, whereas EMRA was where CD8+ clones were enriched. Some responding clones were detected in pre-infection memory, which suggested that pre-existing cross-reactive memory T cells had joined the SARS-CoV-2 response. From day 15 to 85, contracting clones showed balanced CD4/CD8 phenotypes, whereas a second wave of clones that expanded from day 15 to 37 leaned towards CD4+. The second-wave clones that peaked on day 37 were not confirmed to be SARS-CoV-2 specific.

PBMCs were isolated by Ficoll-Paque density gradient centrifugation. The data were produced on an Illumina NovaSeq 6000. TCRalpha and TCRbeta cDNA libraries were constructed by 5'RACE with constant-segment primers, with sample barcodes and unique molecular identifiers being introduced. Trizol reagent was used to extract RNA from every sample. The libraries were amplified in two PCR steps, and the second step added a second sample barcode and Illumina TruSeq adapters. The libraries were sequenced on an Illumina NovaSeq using 2 x 150 bp paired-end reads. The study's processing was this. With migec v1.2.7, reads were demultiplexed and then collapsed into UMI-guided consensus sequences. Using mixcr v2.1.11, the UMI consensuses were aligned to TRA and TRB V and J templates and assembled into clonotypes. Expanded or contracted clonotypes were those called significant by both edgeR and NoisET, with noise models trained on biological replicates. edgeR calls used a false discovery rate-adjusted p below 0.01 and a log2 fold-change threshold of 1. As an exploratory analysis of dynamics, max-normalized trajectories of the 1000 most abundant clonotypes were examined with PCA combined with hierarchical clustering. Each responding clone was given a CD4 or CD8 phenotype based on the CD4+ and CD8+ repertoires, which had been sequenced separately. TCRdb trimmed public reads at Q25 via fastp, called clones via MiXCR and kept in-frame beta chains. Each entry is one CDR3 protein sequence, shown with its most common DNA and genes. In this record, the V and J calls reflect TCRdb's handling and not the investigators' own analysis. Across this sample there are approximately 350,000 distinct CDR3 sequences, with about an eighth seen only once. About 22% of the sample is taken by the ten largest.

V loses 4 bases of germline sequence and J loses 6 bases, and the interval between the two ends is 22 bases. There are 15 amino acids in the CDR3, from cysteine to phenylalanine inclusive. The retained sequence is limited to the CDR3, 45 bases, with the frame set at the first base. CDR1 SQVTM and CDR2 ANQGSEA were looked up in the germline V gene. The sequenced sample consisted of PBMCs or a T cell subset sorted from them (not recorded which). The clonotype originates from a man aged 18 to 30 who had mild COVID-19 (a few samples of this study predate the infection). The sample titles of this study are shuffled in the database, so cell type and time point are left out; the donor was told from shared clones. The rearranged segments are TRBV29-1 and TRBJ2-7, with no confident D gene call. The DNA is TGCAGCGTTGGATCCGCAGAGAGCAGTCCGGGCGAGCAGTACTTC. It is translated as CSVGSAESSPGEQYF.